This TCR beta chain was retrieved from a study of T cell changes during pregnancy in multiple sclerosis. Profiled with immunoSEQ multiplex PCR; TCRdb holds only in-frame clones, not every one. The data hold 57,000 or so clones, with 80% to 95% observed a single time. CDR1 is SEHNR and CDR2 is FQNEAQ in the germline V gene (reference sequence). The CDR3 contains 13 residues. V lost 3 bases to trimming and J lost 4 bases, with 9 bases between them. This receptor was obtained from a female donor in good health, enrolled as a control in a pregnancy study. The chain joins TRBV7-9 to TRBJ1-2; the D is unclear. The source was peripheral blood, collected after pregnancy. CDR3 DNA sequence: TGTGCCAGCAGCTTTGAGGGAGGCTATGGCTACACCTTC. As protein: CASSFEGGYGYTF.